This T cell receptor beta chain was sequenced during a study of cytomegalovirus exposure and HLA in healthy donors. It was with 60 Vbeta and 13 Jbeta primers that the PCR ran. Generated by immunoSEQ multiplex PCR, the TCRdb table keeps only in-frame clones and is missing some. The repertoire holds 150,000 to 200,000 clones, more than 60% seen once, with over 3% in the top ten. V was shortened by 1 base and J by 1 base, with 10 bases between the two germline ends. CDR1 is MDHEN, CDR2 SYDVKM, per germline. The CDR3 has 15 amino acids. Specimen: PBMCs. This receptor was obtained from a female donor in good health and CMV-seronegative. This sequence joins TRBV28 and TRBJ1-1, with D possibly being TRBD1 (6 bases). CDR3 amino acids: CASSLYTGRNTEAFF. The CDR3 coding sequence is TGTGCCAGCAGTTTATATACAGGGCGGAACACTGAAGCTTTCTTT.